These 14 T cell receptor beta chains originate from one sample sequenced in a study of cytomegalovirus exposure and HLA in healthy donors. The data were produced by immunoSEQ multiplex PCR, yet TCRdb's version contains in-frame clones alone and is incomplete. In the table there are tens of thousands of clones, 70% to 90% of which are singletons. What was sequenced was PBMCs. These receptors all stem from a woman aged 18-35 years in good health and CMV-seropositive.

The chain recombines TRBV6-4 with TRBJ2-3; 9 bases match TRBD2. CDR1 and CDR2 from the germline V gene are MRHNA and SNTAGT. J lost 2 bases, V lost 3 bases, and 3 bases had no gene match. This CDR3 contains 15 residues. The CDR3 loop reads CASSEGGGATDTQYF. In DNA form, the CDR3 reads TGTGCCAGCAGTGAGGGCGGGGGGGCCACAGATACGCAGTATTTT.

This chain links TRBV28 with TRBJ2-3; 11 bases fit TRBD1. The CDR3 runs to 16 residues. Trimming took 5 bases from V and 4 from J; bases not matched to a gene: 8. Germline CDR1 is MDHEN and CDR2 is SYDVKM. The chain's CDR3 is CASSQGQGVEADTQYF. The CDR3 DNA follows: TGTGCCAGCAGTCAGGGACAGGGGGTTGAAGCAGATACGCAGTATTTT.

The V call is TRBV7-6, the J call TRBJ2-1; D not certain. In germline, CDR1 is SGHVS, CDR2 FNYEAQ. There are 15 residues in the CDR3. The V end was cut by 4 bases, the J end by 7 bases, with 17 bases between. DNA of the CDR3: TGTGCCAGCAGCTCAAGTGGCGGTGCTGGGAATGAGCAGTTCTTC. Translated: CASSSSGGAGNEQFF. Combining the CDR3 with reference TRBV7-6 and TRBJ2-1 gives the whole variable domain GAGVSQSPRYKVTKRGQDVALRCDPISGHVSLYWYRQALGQGPEFLTYFNYEAQQDKSGLPNDRFSAERPEGSISTLTIQRTEQRDSAMYRCASSSSGGAGNEQFFGPGTRLTVL.

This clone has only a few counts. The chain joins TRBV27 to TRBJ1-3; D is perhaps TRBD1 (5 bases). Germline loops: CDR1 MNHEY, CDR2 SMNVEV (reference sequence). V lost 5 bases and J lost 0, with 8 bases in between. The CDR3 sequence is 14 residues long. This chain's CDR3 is CASSPQGSGNTIYF. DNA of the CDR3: TGTGCCAGCAGTCCCCAGGGCTCTGGAAACACCATATATTTT.

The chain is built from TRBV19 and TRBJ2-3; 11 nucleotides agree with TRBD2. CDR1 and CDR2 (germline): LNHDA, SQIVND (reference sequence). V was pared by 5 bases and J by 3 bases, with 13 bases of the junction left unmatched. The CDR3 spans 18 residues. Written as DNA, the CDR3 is TGTGCCAGTAGTTTCCAGCTCTCGGGGACTAGCGGAACAGATACGCAGTATTTT. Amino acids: CASSFQLSGTSGTDTQYF.

The DNA of the CDR3 is TGCGCCAGCAGCCACACCTCAGGGGCTGGGGCCAACGTCCTGACTTTC. This translates into CASSHTSGAGANVLTF. The chain is built from TRBV4-3 and TRBJ2-6, with D possibly being TRBD1 (6 bases). The CDR3 runs to 16 residues. The germline CDR1 and CDR2 sequences are LGHNA and YSLEER. V dropped 3 bases and J dropped 2 bases, with 11 bases sitting between them.

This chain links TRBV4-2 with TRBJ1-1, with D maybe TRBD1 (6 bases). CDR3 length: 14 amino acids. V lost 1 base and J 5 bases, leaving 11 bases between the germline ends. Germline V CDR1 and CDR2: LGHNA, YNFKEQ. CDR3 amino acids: CASSQGRGGTEAFF. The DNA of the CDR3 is TGTGCCAGCAGCCAAGGGAGGGGGGGTACTGAAGCTTTCTTT.

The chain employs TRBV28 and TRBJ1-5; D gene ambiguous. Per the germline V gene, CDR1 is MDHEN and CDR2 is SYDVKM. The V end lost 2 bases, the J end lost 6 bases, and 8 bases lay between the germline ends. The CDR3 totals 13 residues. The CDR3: CASSLPGPQPQHF. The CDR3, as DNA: TGTGCCAGCAGTTTACCAGGTCCTCAGCCCCAGCATTTT.

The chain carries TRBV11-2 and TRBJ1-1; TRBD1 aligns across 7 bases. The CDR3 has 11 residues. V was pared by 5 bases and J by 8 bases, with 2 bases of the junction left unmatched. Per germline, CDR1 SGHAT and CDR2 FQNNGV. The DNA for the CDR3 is TGTGCCAGCAGCCCGGACAGGGAAGCTTTCTTT. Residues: CASSPDREAFF.

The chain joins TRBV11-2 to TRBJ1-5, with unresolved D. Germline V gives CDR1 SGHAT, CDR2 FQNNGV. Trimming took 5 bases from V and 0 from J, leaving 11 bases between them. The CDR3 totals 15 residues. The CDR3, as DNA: TGTGCCAGCAGCCGCGGAGAGTATAGCAATCAGCCCCAGCATTTT. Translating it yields CASSRGEYSNQPQHF.

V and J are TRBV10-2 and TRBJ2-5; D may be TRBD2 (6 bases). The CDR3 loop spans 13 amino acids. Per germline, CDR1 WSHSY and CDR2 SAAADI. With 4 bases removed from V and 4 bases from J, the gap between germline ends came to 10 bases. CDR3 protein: CASSVNGGETQYF. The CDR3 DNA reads TGCGCCAGCAGTGTCAACGGGGGAGAGACCCAGTACTTC.

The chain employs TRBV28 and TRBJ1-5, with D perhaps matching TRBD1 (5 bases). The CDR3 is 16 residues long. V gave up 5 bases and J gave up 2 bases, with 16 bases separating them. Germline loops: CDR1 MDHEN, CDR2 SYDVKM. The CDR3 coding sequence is TGTGCCAGCAGTCCCCCGGGGGGAATGGGCAATCAGCCCCAGCATTTT. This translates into CASSPPGGMGNQPQHF.

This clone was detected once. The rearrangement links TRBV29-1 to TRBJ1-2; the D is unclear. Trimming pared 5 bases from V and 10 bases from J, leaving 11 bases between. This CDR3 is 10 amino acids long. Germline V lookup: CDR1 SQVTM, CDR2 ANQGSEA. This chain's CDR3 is CSVSRDVYTF. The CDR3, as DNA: TGCAGCGTTTCTCGGGATGTCTACACCTTC.

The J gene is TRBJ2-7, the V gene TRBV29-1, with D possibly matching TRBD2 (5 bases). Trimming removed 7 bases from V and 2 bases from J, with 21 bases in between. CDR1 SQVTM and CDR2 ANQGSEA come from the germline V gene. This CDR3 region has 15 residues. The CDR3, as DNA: TGCAGCGCCCACTCCTCTGCGGGCGGTACCTACGAGCAGTACTTC. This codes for CSAHSSAGGTYEQYF.